Following are 22 T cell receptor beta chains from one sample sequenced in a study of T-cell memory formation after mild COVID-19. TCRdb itself ran the 5' RACE reads through MiXCR, one entry per CDR3 protein. The repertoire holds 450,000 to 650,000 distinct CDR3 sequences, more than 15% seen once, with about 12% in the top ten. Sequenced input: PBMCs or a T cell subset sorted from them (not recorded which). The source of these receptors is an adult woman who had mild COVID-19 (a few samples of this study predate the infection). Cell type and time point are not known.

This clonotype was observed a few times. V and J are TRBV5-1 and TRBJ2-5, with D possibly TRBD1 on 5 matching bases. V dropped 7 bases and J dropped 2 bases, with 9 bases sitting between them. This CDR3 contains 12 residues. Germline CDR1 and CDR2: SGHRS and YFSETQ. CDR3 in amino acids: CASYRQQETQYF. In nucleotides, the CDR3 is TGCGCCAGCTACCGACAGCAAGAGACCCAGTACTTC.

The V gene is TRBV10-3, the J gene TRBJ2-3; no clear D. Trimming cost V 0 bases and J 1 base, with 8 bases left between them. Germline CDR1 and CDR2: ENHRY and SYGVKD. The CDR3 length is 15 residues. CDR3 residues: CAISESGWGTDTQYF. The CDR3 DNA sequence: TGTGCCATCAGTGAGTCGGGCTGGGGCACAGATACGCAGTATTTT.

This chain links TRBV12-3 or TRBV12-4 with TRBJ2-2; D is undetermined. V dropped 5 bases and J dropped 1 base, with 8 bases sitting between them. This CDR3 spans 14 amino acids. The CDR3 region is CASSVPGNTGELFF. Written as DNA, the CDR3 is TGTGCCAGCAGTGTCCCGGGGAACACCGGGGAGCTGTTTTTT.

V gene TRBV14 combines with J gene TRBJ2-1, with 9 bases that match TRBD2. Germline V gene lookup returns CDR1 SGHDN and CDR2 FVKESK. The CDR3 is 17 residues long. V was clipped by 1 base and J by 3 bases; unmatched bases: 7. CDR3 sequence: CASSQGRLAVLYNEQFF. DNA for the CDR3: TGTGCCAGCAGCCAAGGTCGACTAGCGGTTCTCTACAATGAGCAGTTCTTC. Filled out from reference TRBV14 and TRBJ2-1, the complete variable domain reads EAGVTQFPSHSVIEKGQTVTLRCDPISGHDNLYWYRRVMGKEIKFLLHFVKESKQDESGMPNNRFLAERTGGTYSTLKVQPAELEDSGVYFCASSQGRLAVLYNEQFFGPGTRLTVL.

This clonotype was found a few times. The J gene is TRBJ2-4, the V gene TRBV7-2, with D hard to call. Germline CDR1 SGHTA, CDR2 FQGNSA. This CDR3 has 16 amino acids. V was cut by 1 base and J by 0 bases, with 10 bases left in between. The chain's CDR3 is CASSLEYSLAKNIQYF. The CDR3 region has the DNA TGTGCCAGCAGCTTAGAATACAGCCTAGCCAAAAACATTCAGTACTTC.

The chain has TRBV12-3 or TRBV12-4 and TRBJ1-3; D remains unclear. CDR3 size: 14 residues. The V end was cut by 6 bases, the J end by 0 bases, with 9 bases between. The chain's CDR3 is CASSPIISGNTIYF. Written as DNA, the CDR3 is TGTGCCAGCAGCCCTATCATCTCTGGAAACACCATATATTTT.

This clonotype was counted between two and nine times. The chain links TRBV7-3 to TRBJ2-5, with a possible D match to TRBD1 (6 bases). The length of the CDR3 is 15 residues. V shed 5 bases and J shed 1 base, with 14 bases lying between them. CDR1 is SGHTA and CDR2 is FQGTGA in the germline V gene. This CDR3 reads CASSPHRAPQETQYF. CDR3 sequence (DNA): TGTGCCAGCAGCCCCCACAGGGCCCCCCAAGAGACCCAGTACTTC.

The chain couples TRBV7-9 to TRBJ2-7; D gene ambiguous. V lost 9 bases, J lost 1 base, and 10 bases lay in between. The CDR3 is 12 amino acids. The germline V gene encodes CDR1 SEHNR and CDR2 FQNEAQ (reference sequence). CDR3: CASGGRSYEQYF. The CDR3 DNA sequence: TGTGCCAGTGGTGGGCGGTCCTACGAGCAGTACTTC.

J is TRBJ2-1 and V is TRBV6-5; the match to TRBD2 covers 13 bases. From germline, CDR1 is MNHEY and CDR2 SVGAGI. Unmatched junction bases numbered 8, after V lost 5 bases and J lost 4 bases. This CDR3 contains 17 residues. CDR3 coding DNA: TGTGCCAGCAGTACTAAGAGGACTAGCGGGAGTTACAATGAGCAGTTCTTC. This gives the protein CASSTKRTSGSYNEQFF.

This clonotype was seen only a few times. V gene TRBV7-6 combines with J gene TRBJ1-5; D possibly corresponds to TRBD1 (6 bases). Germline CDR1 is SGHVS and CDR2 is FNYEAQ. The length of the CDR3 is 11 residues. CDR3: CEQGNNQPQHF. The CDR3 bases are TGTGAACAGGGAAACAATCAGCCCCAGCATTTT. Variable domain in full (rest from reference TRBV7-6 and TRBJ1-5): GAGVSQSPRYKVTKRGQDVALRCDPISGHVSLYWYRQALGQGPEFLTYFNYEAQQDKSGLPNDRFSAERPEGSISTLTIQRTEQRDSAMYRCEQGNNQPQHFGDGTRLSIL.

This clonotype has a handful of counts. The V and J genes are TRBV24-1 and TRBJ2-2; D gene uncertain. CDR3 length: 13 residues. With 6 bases removed from V and 3 bases from J, the gap between germline ends came to 7 bases. CDR1 is KGHDR, CDR2 SFDVKD, per germline. For the CDR3, the DNA is TGTGCCACCAGTAGCGCAGACACCGGGGAGCTGTTTTTT. This encodes CATSSADTGELFF.

The V and J genes are TRBV11-2 and TRBJ2-3; 9 nucleotides align to TRBD2. V was clipped by 6 bases and J by 0 bases; unmatched bases: 7. Germline values: CDR1 SGHAT, CDR2 FQNNGV. This CDR3 has 16 amino acids. CDR3: CASRSSSGESTDTQYF. The CDR3 DNA reads as TGTGCCAGCAGATCATCTAGCGGGGAGAGCACAGATACGCAGTATTTT.

In this sample, this clonotype turned up a few times. This rearrangement joins TRBV6-1 to TRBJ2-1; D is possibly TRBD2 (5 bases). The germline V gene encodes CDR1 MNHNS and CDR2 SASEGT. This CDR3 is built from 15 residues. V lost 6 bases, J lost 6 bases, and 18 bases lay in between. CDR3 sequence (DNA): TGTGCCAGCAGGGCAACTAGAGACGCGGTCAATGAGCAGTTCTTC. Its translation: CASRATRDAVNEQFF.

This chain uses TRBV2 with TRBJ2-5, with TRBD1 as a possible D gene (6 bases). The CDR3 has 16 residues. The germline gives CDR1 SNHLY, CDR2 FYNNEI. V was clipped by 0 bases and J by 5 bases, with 16 bases between them. Here the CDR3 reads CASSEAFTGLDETQYF. DNA for the CDR3: TGTGCCAGCAGTGAAGCGTTTACAGGGTTGGACGAGACCCAGTACTTC.

The CDR3: CASRIGYEQYF. The DNA for the CDR3 is TGTGCCAGCAGGATTGGGTACGAGCAGTACTTC. This chain joins TRBV25-1 and TRBJ2-7; D is undetermined. Germline assignment: CDR1 MGHDK and CDR2 SYGVNS. The V end was cut by 6 bases, the J end by 4 bases, with 7 bases between. The CDR3 runs 11 residues.

V is TRBV4-2 and J is TRBJ2-3; D perhaps matches TRBD2 (6 bases). This CDR3 region has 14 residues. Trimming took off 1 base at V and 5 bases at J, with 10 bases between the two ends. Germline assignment: CDR1 LGHNA and CDR2 YNFKEQ. CDR3 sequence reads: CASSQVAVGDTQYF. CDR3 DNA: TGTGCCAGCAGCCAAGTAGCGGTTGGAGATACGCAGTATTTT.

This clonotype was picked up a small number of times. The chain uses TRBV6-6 and TRBJ1-1; 9 bases align to TRBD1. The CDR3 runs to 13 residues. V was clipped by 7 bases and J by 10 bases; unmatched bases: 10. Germline V lookup: CDR1 MNHNY, CDR2 SVGAGI (reference sequence). CDR3 loop: CASIPGQGIRAFF. In nucleotides, the CDR3 is TGTGCCAGCATACCTGGACAGGGGATTCGAGCTTTCTTT.

The chain couples TRBV9 to TRBJ2-7; 7 bases align to TRBD2. There are 19 residues in the CDR3. Looked up from germline, CDR1 is SGDLS and CDR2 is YYNGEE. J gave up 2 bases and V 0 bases, and 17 bases lay outside the gene matches. DNA of the CDR3: TGTGCCAGCAGCGTAGACAGCCAGGTATCTAGCGGAGGGGCCTACGAGCAGTACTTC. Its translation: CASSVDSQVSSGGAYEQYF.

The chain joins TRBV12-3 or TRBV12-4 to TRBJ1-2; tentative D call: TRBD1 (5 bases). Trimming pared 6 bases from V and 7 bases from J, leaving 15 bases between. The CDR3 is 13 amino acids. CDR3 protein: CASSPTIGGGYTF. The CDR3 DNA is TGTGCCAGCAGCCCCACCATCGGGGGTGGCTACACCTTC.

The chain uses TRBV7-2 and TRBJ2-7; D is unresolved. The CDR3 has 11 residues. In germline, CDR1 is SGHTA, CDR2 FQGNSA. The V end was cut by 6 bases, the J end by 3 bases, with 6 bases between. The CDR3 reads CASRQSYEQYF. CDR3 nucleotides: TGTGCCAGCAGGCAAAGCTACGAGCAGTACTTC.

This clonotype was counted between two and nine times. CDR3 loop: CATSKGAYQETQYF. In DNA, the CDR3 is TGTGCCACCAGTAAGGGGGCGTACCAAGAGACCCAGTACTTC. The chain is built from TRBV24-1 and TRBJ2-5; 7 positions match TRBD1. Trimming at V came to 6 bases and at J to 0 bases, leaving 3 bases not matched to a gene. CDR1 is KGHDR and CDR2 is SFDVKD in the germline V gene. The CDR3 is 14 amino acids.

The chain uses TRBV20-1 and TRBJ2-7; the match to TRBD1 covers 12 bases. The ends lost 2 bases at V and 5 bases at J; junction bases unmatched: 4. Germline assignment: CDR1 DFQATT and CDR2 SNEGSKA (reference sequence). The CDR3 has 14 residues. The chain's CDR3 is CSARRDRGLDEQYF. CDR3 bases: TGCAGTGCTAGACGGGACAGGGGGCTGGACGAGCAGTACTTC.